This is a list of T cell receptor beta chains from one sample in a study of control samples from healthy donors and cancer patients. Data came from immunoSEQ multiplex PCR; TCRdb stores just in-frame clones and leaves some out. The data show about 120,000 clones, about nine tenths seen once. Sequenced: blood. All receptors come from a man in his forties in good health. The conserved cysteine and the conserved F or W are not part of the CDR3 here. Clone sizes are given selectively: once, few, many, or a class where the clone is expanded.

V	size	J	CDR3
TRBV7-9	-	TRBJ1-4	ASSLSSQGGEKLF
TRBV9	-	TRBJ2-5	ASSPHSGGYQETQY
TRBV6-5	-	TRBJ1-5	ASSRQGIDQPQH
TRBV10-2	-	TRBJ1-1	ASSERWGRENTEAF
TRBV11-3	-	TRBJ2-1	ASSQWRTSIEQF
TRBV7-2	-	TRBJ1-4	ASSPQQTTTNEKLF
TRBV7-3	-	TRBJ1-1	ASSSGGRTEAF
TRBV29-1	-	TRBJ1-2	SVEDRTGVGYT
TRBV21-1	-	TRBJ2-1	ASSKFVTSGGANNEQF
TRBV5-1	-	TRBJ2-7	ASSVTGETLGEQY
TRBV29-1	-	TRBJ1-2	SVEIPPGGYT
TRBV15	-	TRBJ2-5	ATSTTSGINQETQY
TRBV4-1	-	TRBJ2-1	ASSQDRGRTSYNEQF
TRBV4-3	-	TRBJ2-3	ASSLQRGASDTQY
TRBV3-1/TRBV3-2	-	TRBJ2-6	ASSLGNLAGGRAGANVLT
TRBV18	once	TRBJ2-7	ASSSLVISSHEQY
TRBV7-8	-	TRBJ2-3	ASSLVAGGADTQY
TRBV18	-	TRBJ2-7	ASSPIAGGNYEQY
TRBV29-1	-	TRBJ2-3	SVAGTSGGFADTQY
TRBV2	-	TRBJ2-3	ASLHRSTDTQY
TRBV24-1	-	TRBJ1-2	ATSDRTAYT
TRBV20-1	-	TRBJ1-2	SASFGAGYGYT